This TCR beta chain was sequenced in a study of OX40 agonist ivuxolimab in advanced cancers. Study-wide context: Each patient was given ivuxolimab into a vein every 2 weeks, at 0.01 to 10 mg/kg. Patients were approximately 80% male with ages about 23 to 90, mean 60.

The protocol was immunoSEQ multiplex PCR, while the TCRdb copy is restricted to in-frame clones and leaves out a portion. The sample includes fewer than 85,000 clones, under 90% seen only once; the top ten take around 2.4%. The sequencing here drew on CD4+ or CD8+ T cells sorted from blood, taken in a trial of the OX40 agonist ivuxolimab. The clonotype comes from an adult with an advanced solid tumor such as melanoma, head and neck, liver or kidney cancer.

The CDR3 DNA sequence: TGTGCCAGCAGTTTATTCGCAGGGGAGGATGGCTACACCTTC. Translating it yields CASSLFAGEDGYTF. The chain links TRBV27 to TRBJ1-2; a possible D gene is TRBD1 (6 bases). The CDR3 sequence is 14 residues long. Trimming stripped 1 base from V and 6 bases from J, with 12 bases between. CDR1 is MNHEY, CDR2 SMNVEV, per germline (reference sequence).